This is a list of T cell receptor beta chains from one sample in a study of a mutant IDH1 vaccine in newly diagnosed glioma. Libraries were prepared by immunoSEQ multiplex PCR; TCRdb keeps only in-frame clonotypes and omits some of them. The table includes 84,000 or so clones, 75% to 90% detected once. These receptors have no known antigen. This material consisted of PBMCs, taken from a glioma patient whose treatment included an IDH1 peptide vaccine. The receptors originated from a man aged 35-49 years with glioma. Each CDR3 is given with its conserved first and last residue. Each record gives: V gene, D gene, J gene, clone size, CDR3 DNA, CDR3 protein. The D gene is left open where the match is weak. For some rows the clone size is stated as once, few or many, or as a class when expanded; others skip it.

V gene: TRBV11-2; D gene: NA; J gene: TRBJ2-7; clone size: NA; CDR3 DNA: TGTGCCAGCAGCTTAAGGACATTCTACGAGCAGTACTTC; CDR3 protein: CASSLRTFYEQYF
V gene: TRBV6-5; D gene: NA; J gene: TRBJ2-1; clone size: few; CDR3 DNA: TGTGCCAGCAGTCACACAGGAGGCGAGCAGTTCTTC; CDR3 protein: CASSHTGGEQFF
V gene: TRBV7-2; D gene: TRBD2; J gene: TRBJ2-7; clone size: NA; CDR3 DNA: TGTGCCAGCAGCTTAGATGGCGGGGGGATCCCTTACGAGCAGTACTTC; CDR3 protein: CASSLDGGGIPYEQYF
V gene: TRBV27; D gene: NA; J gene: TRBJ2-7; clone size: NA; CDR3 DNA: TGTGCCAGCAGTCCCTTCCGGGAACCGTACGAGCAGTACTTC; CDR3 protein: CASSPFREPYEQYF
V gene: TRBV29-1; D gene: TRBD1; J gene: TRBJ2-3; clone size: NA; CDR3 DNA: TGCAGCGTTGCGGACAGGGGGCTGGCAGATACGCAGTATTTT; CDR3 protein: CSVADRGLADTQYF
V gene: TRBV9; D gene: NA; J gene: TRBJ1-6; clone size: NA; CDR3 DNA: TGTGCCAGCAGCGTAGCTACCGGGGGCTGGTCACCCCTCCACTTT; CDR3 protein: CASSVATGGWSPLHF
V gene: TRBV30; D gene: TRBD1; J gene: TRBJ2-2; clone size: once; CDR3 DNA: TGTGCCTGGAGTAGGGGACAGGGAGTCCCCGGGGAGCTGTTTTTT; CDR3 protein: CAWSRGQGVPGELFF
V gene: TRBV20-1; D gene: NA; J gene: TRBJ2-5; clone size: NA; CDR3 DNA: TGCAGTGCTAGGTGGAGAGAGACCCAGTACTTC; CDR3 protein: CSARWRETQYF
V gene: TRBV30; D gene: TRBD2; J gene: TRBJ2-2; clone size: NA; CDR3 DNA: TGTGCCTGGAGGGCTAGCGGAGCCGGGGAGCTGTTTTTT; CDR3 protein: CAWRASGAGELFF
V gene: TRBV29-1; D gene: NA; J gene: TRBJ1-1; clone size: few; CDR3 DNA: TGCAGCGTTGCCGGGGGAATGAACACTGAAGCTTTCTTT; CDR3 protein: CSVAGGMNTEAFF
V gene: TRBV5-5; D gene: TRBD2; J gene: TRBJ2-5; clone size: NA; CDR3 DNA: TGTGCCAGCAGCTTGGGCGGGACTAGCATTAAGACCCAGTACTTC; CDR3 protein: CASSLGGTSIKTQYF
V gene: TRBV15; D gene: NA; J gene: TRBJ2-5; clone size: NA; CDR3 DNA: TGTGCCACCAGCAGCAGGGTCCAAGAGACCCAGTACTTC; CDR3 protein: CATSSRVQETQYF
V gene: TRBV7-9; D gene: TRBD1; J gene: TRBJ2-5; clone size: NA; CDR3 DNA: TGTGCCACCACCACAGGGGTTCGGGAGACCCAGTACTTC; CDR3 protein: CATTTGVRETQYF
V gene: TRBV19; D gene: NA; J gene: TRBJ2-7; clone size: NA; CDR3 DNA: TGTGCCAGTAGTATTTACGGCAGGGGATACGAGCAGTACTTC; CDR3 protein: CASSIYGRGYEQYF
V gene: TRBV14; D gene: NA; J gene: TRBJ1-2; clone size: once; CDR3 DNA: TGTGCCAGCAGCAAGTACGTGGAAGGGATCTATGGCTACACCTTC; CDR3 protein: CASSKYVEGIYGYTF
V gene: TRBV30; D gene: NA; J gene: TRBJ2-7; clone size: NA; CDR3 DNA: TGTGCCTGGAGTGTAGTAGGGGGCTACGAGCAGTACTTC; CDR3 protein: CAWSVVGGYEQYF
V gene: TRBV27; D gene: NA; J gene: TRBJ1-5; clone size: NA; CDR3 DNA: TGTGCCAGCAGTCCCCATGGGGGGGGCTGGAGCAATCAGCCCCAGCATTTT; CDR3 protein: CASSPHGGGWSNQPQHF
V gene: TRBV4-3; D gene: NA; J gene: TRBJ1-5; clone size: NA; CDR3 DNA: TGCGCCAGCAGCCAACATCCCCTGGGGCAGTTCAATCAGCCCCAGCATTTT; CDR3 protein: CASSQHPLGQFNQPQHF
V gene: TRBV2; D gene: NA; J gene: TRBJ2-3; clone size: NA; CDR3 DNA: TGTGCCAGCAGTGAAGGGTTCAGACCCGACACAGATACGCAGTATTTT; CDR3 protein: CASSEGFRPDTDTQYF
V gene: TRBV6-1; D gene: NA; J gene: TRBJ2-2; clone size: NA; CDR3 DNA: TGTGCCAGCAGTGAACCAGGGGTAACCGGGGAGCTGTTTTTT; CDR3 protein: CASSEPGVTGELFF
V gene: TRBV7-2; D gene: TRBD1; J gene: TRBJ2-7; clone size: NA; CDR3 DNA: TGTGCCAGCAGCGAACAGGGGGCGCGGTACGAGCAGTACTTC; CDR3 protein: CASSEQGARYEQYF
V gene: TRBV7-2; D gene: NA; J gene: TRBJ1-4; clone size: few; CDR3 DNA: TGTGCCAGCAGCCCAAGGGGCGGACCCGCAACTAATGAAAAACTGTTTTTT; CDR3 protein: CASSPRGGPATNEKLFF
V gene: TRBV5-5; D gene: NA; J gene: TRBJ1-5; clone size: few; CDR3 DNA: TGTGCCAGCAGTGTTATGGATGGCAATCAGCCCCAGCATTTT; CDR3 protein: CASSVMDGNQPQHF
V gene: TRBV7-9; D gene: TRBD1; J gene: TRBJ1-2; clone size: NA; CDR3 DNA: TGTGCCAGCAGCTTCATGGGACAGGGCTATGGCTACACCTTC; CDR3 protein: CASSFMGQGYGYTF
V gene: TRBV9; D gene: NA; J gene: TRBJ2-3; clone size: NA; CDR3 DNA: TGTGCCAGCAGCCTCCGTGGTTGGGGGGGCACAGATACGCAGTATTTT; CDR3 protein: CASSLRGWGGTDTQYF
V gene: TRBV13; D gene: NA; J gene: TRBJ2-7; clone size: NA; CDR3 DNA: TGTGCCAGCAGCTTAGGCCTGGGGGGACCGGGGGCCTACGAGCAGTACTTC; CDR3 protein: CASSLGLGGPGAYEQYF
V gene: TRBV10-1; D gene: NA; J gene: TRBJ2-3; clone size: NA; CDR3 DNA: TGCGCCAGCAGTGAGTTTGGACACTTTAACTTTACAGATACGCAGTATTTT; CDR3 protein: CASSEFGHFNFTDTQYF
V gene: TRBV18; D gene: NA; J gene: TRBJ2-3; clone size: NA; CDR3 DNA: TGTGCCAGCTCACTATTAAGGGGCGATACGCAGTATTTT; CDR3 protein: CASSLLRGDTQYF
V gene: TRBV6-4; D gene: TRBD2; J gene: TRBJ2-3; clone size: few; CDR3 DNA: TGTGCCAGCAGTGGGACTAGCGGGGCAGATACGCAGTATTTT; CDR3 protein: CASSGTSGADTQYF
V gene: TRBV6-5; D gene: TRBD1; J gene: TRBJ1-2; clone size: once; CDR3 DNA: TGTGCCAGCAGCCGGACAGGGCCCGCGGGCTATGGCTACACCTTC; CDR3 protein: CASSRTGPAGYGYTF
V gene: TRBV19; D gene: NA; J gene: TRBJ2-2; clone size: NA; CDR3 DNA: TGTGCCAGTAGTATAGCGGGCACCGGGGAGCTGTTTTTT; CDR3 protein: CASSIAGTGELFF
V gene: TRBV7-7; D gene: NA; J gene: TRBJ2-2; clone size: NA; CDR3 DNA: TGTGCTAGCAGCTTAAGCGGCACCGGGGAGCTGTTTTTT; CDR3 protein: CASSLSGTGELFF
V gene: TRBV29-1; D gene: NA; J gene: TRBJ2-7; clone size: NA; CDR3 DNA: TGCAGCGTCCTCGGCGGGACAATAAGCTCCTACGAGCAGTACTTC; CDR3 protein: CSVLGGTISSYEQYF
V gene: TRBV5-4; D gene: NA; J gene: TRBJ2-7; clone size: NA; CDR3 DNA: TGTGCCAGCAGCTTGGCGGGGCCCCTGGAGCAGTACTTC; CDR3 protein: CASSLAGPLEQYF
V gene: TRBV9; D gene: NA; J gene: TRBJ2-1; clone size: NA; CDR3 DNA: TGTGCCAGCAGCGTAGCCTCTAAGAATGAGCAGTTCTTC; CDR3 protein: CASSVASKNEQFF
V gene: TRBV29-1; D gene: NA; J gene: TRBJ1-2; clone size: NA; CDR3 DNA: TGCAGCGTTGCCAGGGGCGGTACCTATGGCTACACCTTC; CDR3 protein: CSVARGGTYGYTF
V gene: TRBV5-4; D gene: NA; J gene: TRBJ2-2; clone size: NA; CDR3 DNA: TGTGCCAGCAGCTTGGCCGCAGGGGGGCGGACCGGGGAGCTGTTTTTT; CDR3 protein: CASSLAAGGRTGELFF
V gene: TRBV9; D gene: TRBD2; J gene: TRBJ2-5; clone size: NA; CDR3 DNA: TGTGCCAGCAGCTCAGGCGGGAGGACCCAAGAGACCCAGTACTTC; CDR3 protein: CASSSGGRTQETQYF
V gene: TRBV4-1; D gene: TRBD2; J gene: TRBJ2-7; clone size: medium-sized; CDR3 DNA: TGCGCCAGCAGCCACACCGGGACTAGTGACGAGCAGTACTTC; CDR3 protein: CASSHTGTSDEQYF
V gene: TRBV28; D gene: TRBD2; J gene: TRBJ2-7; clone size: once; CDR3 DNA: TGTGCCAGCAGGCCCACTAGCGGGAGCTTCGAGCAGTACTTC; CDR3 protein: CASRPTSGSFEQYF
V gene: TRBV29-1; D gene: NA; J gene: TRBJ1-2; clone size: NA; CDR3 DNA: TGCAGCGTTGGCCCGGACGGAGATGGCTACACCTTC; CDR3 protein: CSVGPDGDGYTF
V gene: TRBV7-9; D gene: TRBD1; J gene: TRBJ1-1; clone size: few; CDR3 DNA: TGTGCTCCTTTCCCGGGACAGGGAAACACTGAAGCTTTCTTT; CDR3 protein: CAPFPGQGNTEAFF
V gene: TRBV19; D gene: NA; J gene: TRBJ2-2; clone size: NA; CDR3 DNA: TGTGCCAGTAACTCCCCAGGGAGGACCGGGGAGCTGTTTTTT; CDR3 protein: CASNSPGRTGELFF
V gene: TRBV19; D gene: NA; J gene: TRBJ1-5; clone size: NA; CDR3 DNA: TGTGCCAGTAGTATAACAGAGCGCCAGCATTTT; CDR3 protein: CASSITERQHF
V gene: TRBV7-2; D gene: NA; J gene: TRBJ1-5; clone size: NA; CDR3 DNA: TGTGCCAGCAGCCACGGAGGCAATCAGCCCCAGCATTTT; CDR3 protein: CASSHGGNQPQHF
V gene: TRBV5-1; D gene: NA; J gene: TRBJ2-1; clone size: NA; CDR3 DNA: TGCGCCAGCAGCATGGGTACTGGCTACAATGAGCAGTTCTTC; CDR3 protein: CASSMGTGYNEQFF
V gene: TRBV19; D gene: NA; J gene: TRBJ1-2; clone size: medium-sized; CDR3 DNA: TGTGCCAGTAGTATCCCAAACAGTCCCAACTATGGCTACACCTTC; CDR3 protein: CASSIPNSPNYGYTF
V gene: TRBV4-3; D gene: TRBD1; J gene: TRBJ1-1; clone size: once; CDR3 DNA: TGCGCCAGCAGCCAATACAGGGGGAGCACTGAAGCTTTCTTT; CDR3 protein: CASSQYRGSTEAFF
V gene: TRBV9; D gene: NA; J gene: TRBJ1-1; clone size: few; CDR3 DNA: TGTGCCAGCACCGCGGGAGGTGGGCGAACTGAAGCTTTCTTT; CDR3 protein: CASTAGGGRTEAFF
V gene: TRBV6-6; D gene: NA; J gene: TRBJ2-7; clone size: NA; CDR3 DNA: TGTGCCAGCAGTTACTCGAGAGGGGCAGGCTACGAGCAGTACTTC; CDR3 protein: CASSYSRGAGYEQYF
V gene: TRBV30; D gene: NA; J gene: TRBJ1-3; clone size: few; CDR3 DNA: TGTGCCTGGACTAACTCTGGAAACACCATATATTTT; CDR3 protein: CAWTNSGNTIYF
V gene: TRBV9; D gene: TRBD1; J gene: TRBJ1-2; clone size: few; CDR3 DNA: TGTGCCAGCAGCCCCCAACAGGGGCGGGGGTATGGCTACACCTTC; CDR3 protein: CASSPQQGRGYGYTF
V gene: TRBV5-1; D gene: NA; J gene: TRBJ2-5; clone size: NA; CDR3 DNA: TGCGCCAGCTCCGACTTTCCGGGGGAGACCCAGTACTTC; CDR3 protein: CASSDFPGETQYF
V gene: TRBV7-2; D gene: TRBD2; J gene: TRBJ2-1; clone size: NA; CDR3 DNA: TGTGCCAGCAGCCCCGGATCAGCGGGAGTAGACAATGAGCAGTTCTTC; CDR3 protein: CASSPGSAGVDNEQFF